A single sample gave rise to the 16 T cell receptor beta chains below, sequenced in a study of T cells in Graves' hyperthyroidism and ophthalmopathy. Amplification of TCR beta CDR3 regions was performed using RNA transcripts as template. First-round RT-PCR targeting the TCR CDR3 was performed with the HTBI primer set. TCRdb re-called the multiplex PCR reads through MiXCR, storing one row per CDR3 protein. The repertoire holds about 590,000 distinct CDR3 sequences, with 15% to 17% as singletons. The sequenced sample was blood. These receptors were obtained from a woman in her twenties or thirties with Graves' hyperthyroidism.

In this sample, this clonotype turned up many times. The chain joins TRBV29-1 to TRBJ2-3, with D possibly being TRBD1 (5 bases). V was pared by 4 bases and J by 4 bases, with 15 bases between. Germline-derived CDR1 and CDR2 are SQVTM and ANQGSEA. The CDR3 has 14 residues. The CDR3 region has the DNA TGCAGCGTTGTCGGATATCAGGGCGCAGATACGCAGTATTTT. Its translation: CSVVGYQGADTQYF.

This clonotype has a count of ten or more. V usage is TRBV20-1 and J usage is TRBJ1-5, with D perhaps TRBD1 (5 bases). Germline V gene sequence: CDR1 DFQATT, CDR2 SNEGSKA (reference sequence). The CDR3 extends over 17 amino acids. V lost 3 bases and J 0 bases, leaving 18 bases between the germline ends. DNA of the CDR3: TGCAGTGCTAGGCGGACTGGAGGGACGGATAGCAATCAGCCCCAGCATTTT. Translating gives CSARRTGGTDSNQPQHF.

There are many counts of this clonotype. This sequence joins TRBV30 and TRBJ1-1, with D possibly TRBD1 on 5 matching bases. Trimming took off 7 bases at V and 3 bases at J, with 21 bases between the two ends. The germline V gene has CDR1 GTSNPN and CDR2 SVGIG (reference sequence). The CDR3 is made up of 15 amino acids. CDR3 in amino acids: CASSPHRTGDTEAFF. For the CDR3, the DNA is TGTGCCTCCAGCCCCCACAGGACGGGGGACACTGAAGCTTTCTTT.

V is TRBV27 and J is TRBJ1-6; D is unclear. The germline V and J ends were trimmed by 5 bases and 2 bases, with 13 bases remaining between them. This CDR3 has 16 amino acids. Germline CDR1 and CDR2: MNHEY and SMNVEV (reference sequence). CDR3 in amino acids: CASSTDLGTYNSPLHF. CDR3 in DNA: TGTGCCAGCAGTACTGATCTGGGCACCTATAATTCACCCCTCCACTTT.

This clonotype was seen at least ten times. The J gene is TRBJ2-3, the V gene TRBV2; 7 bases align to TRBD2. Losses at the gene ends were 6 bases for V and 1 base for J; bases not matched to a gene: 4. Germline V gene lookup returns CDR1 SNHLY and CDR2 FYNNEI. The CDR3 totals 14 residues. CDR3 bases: TGTGCCAGCAGGCGGGAGATCGGCACAGATACGCAGTATTTT. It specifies CASRREIGTDTQYF.

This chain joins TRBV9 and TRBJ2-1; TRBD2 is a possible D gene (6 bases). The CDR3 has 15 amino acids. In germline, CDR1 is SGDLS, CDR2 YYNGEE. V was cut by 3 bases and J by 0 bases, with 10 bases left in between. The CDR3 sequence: CASSDMTSSYNEQFF. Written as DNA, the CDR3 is TGTGCCAGCAGCGATATGACTAGCTCCTACAATGAGCAGTTCTTC.

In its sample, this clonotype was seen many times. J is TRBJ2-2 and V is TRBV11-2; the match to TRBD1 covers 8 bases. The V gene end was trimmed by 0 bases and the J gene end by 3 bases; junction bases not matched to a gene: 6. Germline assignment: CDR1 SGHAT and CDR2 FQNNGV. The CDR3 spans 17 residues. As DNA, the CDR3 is TGTGCCAGCAGCTTAGATCGGGGCAGGGGGCACACCGGGGAGCTGTTTTTT. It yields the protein CASSLDRGRGHTGELFF.

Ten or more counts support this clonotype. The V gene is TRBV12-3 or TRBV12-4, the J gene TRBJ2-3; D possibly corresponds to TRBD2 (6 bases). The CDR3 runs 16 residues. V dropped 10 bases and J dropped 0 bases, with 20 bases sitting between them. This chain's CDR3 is CATTSPPGTSTDTQYF. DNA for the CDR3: TGTGCCACCACAAGTCCTCCGGGGACTAGCACAGATACGCAGTATTTT.

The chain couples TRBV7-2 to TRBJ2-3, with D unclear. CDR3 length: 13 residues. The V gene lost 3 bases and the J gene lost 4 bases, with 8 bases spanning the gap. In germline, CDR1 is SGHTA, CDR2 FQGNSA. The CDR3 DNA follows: TGTGCCAGCAGCTTGAGGATTGCAGATACGCAGTATTTT. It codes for CASSLRIADTQYF.

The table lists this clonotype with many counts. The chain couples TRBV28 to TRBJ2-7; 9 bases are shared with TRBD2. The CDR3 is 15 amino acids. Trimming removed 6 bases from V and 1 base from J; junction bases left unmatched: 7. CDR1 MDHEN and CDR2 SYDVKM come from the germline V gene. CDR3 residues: CASRFSGRGSYEQYF. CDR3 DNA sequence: TGTGCCAGCAGGTTTAGCGGGAGAGGGTCCTACGAGCAGTACTTC.

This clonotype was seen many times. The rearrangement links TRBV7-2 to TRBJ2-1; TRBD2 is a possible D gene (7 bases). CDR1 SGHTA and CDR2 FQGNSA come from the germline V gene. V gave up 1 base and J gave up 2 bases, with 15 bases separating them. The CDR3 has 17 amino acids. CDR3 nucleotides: TGTGCCAGCAGCTTAGGGATGGGGGCGGGGGCCTACAATGAGCAGTTCTTC. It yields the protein CASSLGMGAGAYNEQFF.

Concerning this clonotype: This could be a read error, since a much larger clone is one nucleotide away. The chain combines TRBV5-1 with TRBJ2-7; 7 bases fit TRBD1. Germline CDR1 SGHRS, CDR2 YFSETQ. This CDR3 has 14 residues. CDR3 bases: TGCGCCAGCAGTCCGACAGGGATTTCCTACGAGCGGTACTTC. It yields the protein CASSPTGISYERYF.

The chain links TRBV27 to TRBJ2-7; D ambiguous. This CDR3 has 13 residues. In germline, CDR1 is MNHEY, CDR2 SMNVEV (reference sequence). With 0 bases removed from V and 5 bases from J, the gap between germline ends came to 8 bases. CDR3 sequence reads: CASSLSWPNEQYF. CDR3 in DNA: TGTGCCAGCAGTTTATCGTGGCCTAACGAGCAGTACTTC.

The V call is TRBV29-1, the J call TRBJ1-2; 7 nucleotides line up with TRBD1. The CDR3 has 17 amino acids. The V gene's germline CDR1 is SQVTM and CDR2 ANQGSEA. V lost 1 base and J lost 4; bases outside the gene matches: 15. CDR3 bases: TGCAGCGTTGAAGGAACGTACGACAGGGTCGGGCGCTATGGCTACACCTTC. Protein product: CSVEGTYDRVGRYGYTF. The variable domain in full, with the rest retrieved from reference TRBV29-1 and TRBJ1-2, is SAVISQKPSRDICQRGTSLTIQCQVDSQVTMMFWYRQQPGQSLTLIATANQGSEATYESGFVIDKFPISRPNLTFSTLTVSNMSPEDSSIYLCSVEGTYDRVGRYGYTFGSGTRLTVV.

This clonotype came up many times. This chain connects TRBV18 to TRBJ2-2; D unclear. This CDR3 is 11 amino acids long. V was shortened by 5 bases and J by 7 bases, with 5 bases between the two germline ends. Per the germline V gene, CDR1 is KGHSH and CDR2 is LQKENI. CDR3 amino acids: CASSDLGELFF. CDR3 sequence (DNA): TGTGCCAGCTCAGACCTCGGGGAGCTGTTTTTT.

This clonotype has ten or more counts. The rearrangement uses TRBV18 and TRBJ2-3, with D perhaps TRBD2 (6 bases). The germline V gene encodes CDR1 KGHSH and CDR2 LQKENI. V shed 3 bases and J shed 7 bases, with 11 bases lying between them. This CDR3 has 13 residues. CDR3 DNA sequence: TGTGCCAGCTCACCCCTAGCGCATAATACGCAGTATTTT. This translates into CASSPLAHNTQYF.